Listed below are T cell receptor beta chains from one sample, sequenced in a study of molecular identifiers for immune sequencing clone quantification. TCRdb fed the PCR reads into MiXCR, producing one record per CDR3 protein. The sample records about 300,000 distinct CDR3 sequences, over 20% being singletons. Sequencing was done on a sample of naive CD8+ T cells from blood, with Jurkat cell RNA spiked in. These receptors were taken from a human donor in good health. Some libraries in this study had Jurkat cell RNA spiked in. CDR3s include the opening cysteine and the closing phenylalanine or tryptophan. Each record gives: clone size, D gene, J gene, V gene, CDR3 protein, CDR3 DNA. The D gene is left open where the match is weak. Rows may omit the clone size; those that give it use once, few, many or a size class.

many - TRBJ2-1 TRBV29-1 CSVEDPSTFF TGCAGCGTTGAAGACCCTAGCACGTTCTTC
- - TRBJ2-7 TRBV10-3 CAISGSETRKPYEQHF TGTGCCATCAGTGGCTCCGAGACTAGGAAACCCTACGAGCAGCACTTC
many - TRBJ2-3 TRBV7-2 CASSLVPRDRDTQYF TGTGCCAGCAGCTTAGTACCCCGGGACCGGGATACGCAGTATTTT
- TRBD2 TRBJ2-2 TRBV27 CASSSGLAVGELFF TGTGCCAGCAGTTCGGGACTAGCTGTCGGGGAGCTGTTTTTT
many - TRBJ2-7 TRBV7-9 CASSLSRGVDEQYF TGTGCCAGCAGCTTATCTAGGGGAGTCGACGAGCAGTACTTC
few TRBD1 TRBJ2-3 TRBV6-5 CASSPGTGGWGGADTQYF TGTGCCAGCAGTCCCGGGACAGGGGGGTGGGGAGGGGCAGATACGCAGTATTTT
few - TRBJ2-2 TRBV6-2/TRBV6-3 CASSYGRAGTGELFF TGTGCCAGCAGTTACGGCAGGGCAGGAACCGGGGAGCTGTTTTTT
many - TRBJ2-7 TRBV25-1 CASSEYLVSRYEQYF TGTGCCAGCAGTGAATATCTTGTCAGCAGGTACGAGCAGTACTTC
many TRBD2 TRBJ2-7 TRBV29-1 CSVIPLAGPYEQYF TGCAGCGTAATACCCTTAGCGGGTCCCTACGAGCAGTACTTC
many TRBD2 TRBJ2-7 TRBV14 CASSHFGLAGVYEQYF TGTGCCAGCAGCCACTTCGGACTAGCGGGGGTGTACGAGCAGTACTTC
few - TRBJ2-7 TRBV6-1 CASSEEVEYSYEQYF TGTGCCAGCAGTGAAGAGGTGGAGTACTCCTACGAGCAGTACTTC
many TRBD1 TRBJ2-1 TRBV7-6 CASSLSDRGYNEQFF TGTGCCAGCAGCTTATCAGACAGGGGTTACAATGAGCAGTTCTTC
many TRBD2 TRBJ2-3 TRBV2 CASSDPEREYGTDTQYF TGTGCCAGCAGTGACCCCGAGCGGGAGTATGGCACAGATACGCAGTATTTT
many - TRBJ2-1 TRBV5-1 CASSLAPEDVYNEQFF TGCGCCAGCAGCTTGGCCCCGGAGGACGTCTACAATGAGCAGTTCTTC
many - TRBJ2-5 TRBV4-1 CASSQVAETQYF TGCGCCAGCAGCCAAGTGGCGGAGACCCAGTACTTC
many - TRBJ2-7 TRBV28 CASSRTAWDEQYF TGTGCCAGCAGTAGGACTGCCTGGGACGAGCAGTACTTC
many - TRBJ1-1 TRBV7-9 CASSLNWGVTEAFF TGTGCCAGCAGCTTAAATTGGGGGGTGACTGAAGCTTTCTTT
- TRBD2 TRBJ2-7 TRBV27 CASSFGIAGTYEQYF TGTGCCAGCAGTTTCGGAATAGCGGGGACCTACGAGCAGTACTTC
once - TRBJ1-5 TRBV15 CATSRDLGGEGNQPQHF TGTGCCACCAGCAGAGATCTCGGGGGGGAGGGCAATCAGCCCCAGCATTTT
- - TRBJ2-7 TRBV7-2 CASRPALVYEQYF TGTGCCAGCAGGCCGGCTCTGGTTTACGAGCAGTACTTC
many - TRBJ2-3 TRBV19 CASSKEETTTDTQYF TGTGCCAGTAGTAAAGAGGAGACTACTACAGATACGCAGTATTTT
- - TRBJ2-1 TRBV11-2 CASSYPQGEQFF TGTGCCAGCAGCTACCCTCAGGGTGAGCAGTTCTTC
- - TRBJ1-2 TRBV27 CASSMWSEQGINYGYTF TGTGCCAGCTCGATGTGGTCAGAACAGGGAATTAACTATGGCTACACCTTC
- TRBD2 TRBJ2-3 TRBV7-6 CASSLALSGGAQSDTQYF TGTGCCAGCAGCTTAGCCCTTAGCGGGGGGGCTCAGTCCGATACGCAGTATTTT
many - TRBJ2-2 TRBV29-1 CSVPIGTGELFF TGCAGCGTCCCGATTGGGACCGGGGAGCTGTTTTTT
many - TRBJ2-3 TRBV7-4 CASSCPRDCTDTQYF TGTGCCAGCAGCTGTCCCAGGGATTGCACAGATACGCAGTATTTT
- - TRBJ1-5 TRBV9 CASSMDGHSNQPQHF TGTGCCAGCAGCATGGACGGTCATAGCAATCAGCCCCAGCATTTT
many - TRBJ1-5 TRBV6-2/TRBV6-3 CASSYSRGYGQPQHF TGTGCCAGCAGTTACTCGAGGGGGTACGGTCAGCCCCAGCATTTT
few - TRBJ2-2 TRBV10-3 CAISAGYRGANTGELFF TGTGCCATCAGTGCGGGCTACCGGGGCGCGAACACCGGGGAGCTGTTTTTT
- - TRBJ1-5 TRBV15 CATRQDSHSNQPQHF TGTGCCACACGGCAGGACTCTCATAGCAATCAGCCCCAGCATTTT
many TRBD1 TRBJ2-7 TRBV20-1 CSARDRAILASYEQYF TGCAGTGCGCGGGACAGGGCAATACTAGCGTCCTACGAGCAGTACTTC
- - TRBJ2-5 TRBV6-2/TRBV6-3 CASSYSSAQETQYF TGTGCCAGCAGTTACTCGAGTGCCCAAGAGACCCAGTACTTC
once - TRBJ1-2 TRBV30 CACLPSWGRDYGYAF TGTGCCTGCCTACCATCGTGGGGTAGGGACTATGGCTACGCCTTC
many - TRBJ2-3 TRBV27 CASSLYGRDTDTQYF TGTGCCAGCAGTTTATACGGACGGGACACAGATACGCAGTATTTT
few - TRBJ1-5 TRBV30 CAWSLPAEPQHF TGTGCCTGGAGCTTGCCCGCCGAGCCCCAGCATTTT
- - TRBJ1-5 TRBV30 CAWSVASFGEPQHF TGTGCCTGGAGTGTAGCCTCATTCGGGGAGCCCCAGCATTTT
few - TRBJ2-1 TRBV24-1 CATSARGLYNEQFF TGTGCCACCAGTGCCAGGGGCCTCTACAATGAGCAGTTCTTC
- TRBD1 TRBJ1-5 TRBV7-8 CASSPGTGVLSNQPQHF TGTGCCAGCAGCCCAGGGACAGGGGTACTTAGCAATCAGCCCCAGCATTTT
many TRBD2 TRBJ2-1 TRBV12-3/TRBV12-4 CASSSSGGSLYNEQFF TGTGCCAGCAGTTCTAGCGGGGGGTCACTTTACAATGAGCAGTTCTTC
once - TRBJ1-5 TRBV4-3 CASSQDRQSGGSQPQQF TGCGCCAGCAGCCAAGATCGTCAATCCGGAGGAAGTCAGCCCCAGCAGTTT
many - TRBJ2-1 TRBV11-3 CASSLESSSYNEQFF TGTGCCAGCAGCTTAGAATCCAGCTCCTACAATGAGCAGTTCTTC
- - TRBJ1-5 TRBV4-3 CASSQDKTLDRSKYSNQPQHF TGCGCCAGCAGCCAAGACAAAACCTTGGACAGATCCAAATATAGCAATCAGCCCCAGCATTTT
few TRBD2 TRBJ2-7 TRBV30 CAWSVGLADQQYF TGTGCCTGGAGTGTGGGACTAGCGGACCAGCAGTACTTC
many TRBD1 TRBJ2-7 TRBV28 CASNPTGNSYEQYF TGTGCCAGCAATCCGACAGGGAACTCCTACGAGCAGTACTTC
many TRBD2 TRBJ2-7 TRBV20-1 CSAGGTSTHEQYF TGCAGTGCTGGCGGGACTAGCACGCACGAGCAGTACTTC
many - TRBJ1-4 TRBV7-2 CASSSWGTALQREKLFF TGTGCCAGCAGCTCCTGGGGGACCGCTCTCCAACGGGAAAAACTGTTTTTT
- - TRBJ2-3 TRBV15 CATSRETTTDTQYF TGTGCCACCAGCAGAGAAACAACCACAGATACGCAGTATTTT
many - TRBJ2-7 TRBV29-1 CSVVQLEGGQYF TGCAGCGTTGTACAGCTGGAGGGCGGGCAGTACTTC
many TRBD1 TRBJ2-5 TRBV7-9 CASSPKTGLGEAQYF TGTGCCAGCAGCCCGAAGACAGGGTTAGGAGAGGCCCAGTACTTC
many - TRBJ2-5 TRBV11-2 CASSPRSRETQYF TGTGCCAGCAGCCCGCGGAGTCGGGAGACCCAGTACTTC
many TRBD1 TRBJ2-1 TRBV6-5 CASSYGDSINEQFF TGTGCCAGCAGTTACGGGGACAGCATAAATGAGCAGTTCTTC
many - TRBJ1-5 TRBV6-2/TRBV6-3 CASSVLGNQPQHF TGTGCCAGCAGTGTCCTGGGTAACCAGCCCCAGCATTTT
many TRBD2 TRBJ2-1 TRBV29-1 CSVESSGRALGEQFF TGCAGCGTTGAATCGAGCGGGAGGGCCCTCGGTGAGCAGTTCTTC